Following are 10 T cell receptor beta chains from one sample sequenced in a study of human T cells and chemical hapten exposure (dated by TCRdb to the early 2020s). The library was made by RACE. This sample was sequenced with a NextSeq 500. The raw public data were reprocessed by TCRdb itself: fastp quality trimming at Q25, MiXCR clonotype calling, in-frame beta chains only. Every distinct CDR3 protein forms one entry, paired with its most common genes and DNA. The sample yields tens of thousands of distinct CDR3 sequences; 8% to 11% were counted once. Clones ranked in the top ten supply 2% to 2.5% of the sample. The sample's time point, from its label and the paper: patch test 1, 2 weeks after DPC sensitization. The intended sense of this specimen's treatment or condition label: therapeutic diphenylcyclopropenone sensitization with weekly scalp DPC. The sequences come from whole blood, collected in connection with sensitization to the hapten diphenylcyclopropenone (DPC). The receptors originated from a man aged 40-55 years with alopecia areata. Some clones in this sample may be carry-over from other donors' samples.

This clonotype was seen only a few times. The gene calls are TRBV6-5 and TRBJ1-5; D not resolved. CDR3 length: 13 amino acids. Germline V gene sequence: CDR1 MNHEY, CDR2 SVGAGI. The V gene lost 5 bases and the J gene lost 1 base, with 6 bases spanning the gap. CDR3 loop: CASSRASNQPQHF. As DNA, the CDR3 is TGTGCCAGCAGTCGGGCCAGCAATCAGCCCCAGCATTTT.

Only a few counts were recorded for this clonotype. The genes are TRBV11-2 and TRBJ2-1; 8 nucleotides align to TRBD2. Germline V gives CDR1 SGHAT, CDR2 FQNNGV. CDR3 length equals 15 residues. V gave up 4 bases and J gave up 1 base; unmatched junction bases: 3. As DNA, the CDR3 is TGTGCCAGCAGCTCCACTAGCGGATCCTACAATGAGCAGTTCTTC. This codes for CASSSTSGSYNEQFF.

The rearrangement joins TRBV4-2 to TRBJ2-3; either TRBD1 or TRBD2 may supply D (5 bases each). In germline, CDR1 is LGHNA, CDR2 YNFKEQ. Deletions cut 4 bases from V and 5 bases from J, with 10 bases between. The CDR3 has 13 amino acids. The CDR3 protein is CASSRDPGDTQYF. The CDR3 DNA is TGTGCCAGCAGCCGGGACCCGGGAGATACGCAGTATTTT.

The chain links TRBV6-2 or TRBV6-3 to TRBJ1-5; D may be TRBD1 (5 bases). CDR1 and CDR2 from the germline V gene are MNHEY and SVGEGT. The CDR3 runs to 11 residues. V was pared by 4 bases and J by 11 bases, with 9 bases between. This CDR3 reads CASSLGEAQHF. CDR3 nucleotide sequence: TGTGCCAGCAGTTTGGGGGAGGCCCAGCATTTT.

This clonotype appeared a few times. The rearrangement joins TRBV6-6 to TRBJ1-4, with 9 nucleotides matching TRBD1. V was clipped by 2 bases and J by 7 bases; unmatched bases: 5. Germline loops: CDR1 MNHNY, CDR2 SVGAGI (reference sequence). This CDR3 region has 15 residues. The CDR3: CASSYQGQGGEKLFF. The CDR3 DNA is TGTGCCAGCAGTTACCAGGGACAGGGAGGTGAAAAACTGTTTTTT.

In its sample, this clonotype was seen a few times. In nucleotides, the CDR3 is TGTGCCAGCAGTCCGGTCATTAGCAATCAGCCCCAGCATTTT. It encodes CASSPVISNQPQHF. The rearrangement joins TRBV6-2 or TRBV6-3 to TRBJ1-5; no reliable D call. The CDR3 loop spans 14 amino acids. V lost 5 bases and J 0 bases, leaving 8 bases between the germline ends. Per the germline V gene, CDR1 is MNHEY and CDR2 is SVGEGT.

This clonotype was seen only a few times. The chain combines TRBV20-1 with TRBJ2-3, with 9 bases that match TRBD2. Per the germline V gene, CDR1 is DFQATT and CDR2 is SNEGSKA (reference sequence). The CDR3 loop spans 15 amino acids. Trimming took 4 bases from V and 4 from J; bases not matched to a gene: 9. In DNA, the CDR3 is TGCAGTGCTATCGGGACTAGCTTGGGGGCAGATACGCAGTATTTT. This codes for CSAIGTSLGADTQYF.

This chain connects TRBV3-1 to TRBJ2-3; 7 nucleotides match TRBD2. Germline lookup yields CDR1 LGHDT and CDR2 YNNKEL (reference sequence). CDR3 length equals 17 residues. V was clipped by 0 bases and J by 3 bases; unmatched bases: 9. The CDR3 DNA reads as TGTGCCAGCAGCCAAGACTGGGGCGGGAGATGGACAGATACGCAGTATTTT. Translation: CASSQDWGGRWTDTQYF.

In this sample, this clonotype turned up many times. The V call is TRBV6-6, the J call TRBJ1-5; D gene ambiguous. Germline V gene lookup returns CDR1 MNHNY and CDR2 SVGAGI (reference sequence). The CDR3 consists of 12 residues. Trimming removed 6 bases at V and 4 bases at J, with 7 bases between. The CDR3 reads CASRQTNQPQHF. Written as DNA, the CDR3 is TGTGCCAGCAGACAGACGAATCAGCCCCAGCATTTT.

This clonotype has at least ten counts. This rearrangement joins TRBV5-6 to TRBJ1-2; TRBD1 is a possible D gene (6 bases). There are 13 residues in the CDR3. Germline CDR1 is SGHDT and CDR2 is YYEEEE. Between the trimmed V and J ends, which lost 0 bases and 5 bases, there was a span of 8 bases. The CDR3 DNA is TGTGCCAGCAGCTTGGGACAGGAGTATGGCTACACCTTC. Translated: CASSLGQEYGYTF.